These 21 T cell receptor beta chains were sequenced from one sample in a study of PD-1 blockade in classical Hodgkin lymphoma. Sequencing used immunoSEQ multiplex PCR; TCRdb keeps in-frame clones, though not all of them. The sample carries 25,000 to 35,000 clones, around 80% recorded once. Time point indicated: cycle 4 day 1 (C4D1), after five to seven weeks of nivolumab. Relapse after autologous stem cell transplantation occurred in every patient, and brentuximab vedotin exposure varied. The material sequenced was peripheral blood mononuclear cells (PBMCs), taken before the fourth cycle of nivolumab. The source of these receptors is a human donor with classical Hodgkin lymphoma.

The genes are TRBV29-1 and TRBJ2-3; D is unresolved. Germline V lookup: CDR1 SQVTM, CDR2 ANQGSEA. Trimming stripped 7 bases from V and 3 bases from J, with 5 bases between. The length of the CDR3 is 10 residues. The CDR3 region is CSGVTDTQYF. CDR3 nucleotides: TGCAGCGGTGTGACAGATACGCAGTATTTT.

The V and J genes are TRBV25-1 and TRBJ2-7; tentative D call: TRBD2 (5 bases). V dropped 4 bases and J dropped 5 bases, with 15 bases sitting between them. Germline V gene sequence: CDR1 MGHDK, CDR2 SYGVNS. This CDR3 is built from 14 residues. The chain's CDR3 is CASSVLEGLDEQYF. As DNA, the CDR3 is TGTGCCAGCAGTGTTTTAGAGGGTTTGGACGAGCAGTACTTC.

The rearrangement joins TRBV6-5 to TRBJ1-2; a weak D match, TRBD1 (6 bases). The CDR3 sequence is 12 residues long. Germline V gene lookup returns CDR1 MNHEY and CDR2 SVGAGI. Trimming removed 5 bases at V and 5 bases at J, with 9 bases between. CDR3 DNA sequence: TGTGCCAGCAGTGAGACAGGATATGGCTACACCTTC. Amino acids: CASSETGYGYTF.

This clone was found a few times. The chain uses TRBV6-5 and TRBJ2-5, with 7 bases that match TRBD1. CDR1 is MNHEY and CDR2 is SVGAGI in the germline V gene. The CDR3 consists of 12 residues. V dropped 7 bases and J dropped 9; count of bases not matched to a gene: 8. CDR3 loop: CASKMTGQAQYF. CDR3 coding DNA: TGTGCCAGCAAAATGACAGGGCAGGCCCAGTACTTC.

The chain joins TRBV6-1 to TRBJ1-1; D remains ambiguous. Trimming removed 2 bases at V and 5 bases at J, with 9 bases between. Germline V CDR1 and CDR2: MNHNS, SASEGT. The CDR3 has 13 residues. CDR3 in DNA: TGTGCCAGCAGTGAAATGAAACGGACTGAAGCTTTCTTT. Translation gives CASSEMKRTEAFF.

The V call is TRBV19, the J call TRBJ1-3; TRBD1 is a possible D gene (5 bases). There are 16 residues in the CDR3. V gave up 3 bases and J gave up 2 bases, with 14 bases separating them. Germline CDR1 LNHDA, CDR2 SQIVND (reference sequence). The CDR3 is CASSIPGRGAGNTIYF. The CDR3 DNA sequence: TGTGCCAGTAGTATTCCAGGGAGAGGAGCTGGAAACACCATATATTTT. Full variable domain (missing parts from reference TRBV19 and TRBJ1-3): DGGITQSPKYLFRKEGQNVTLSCEQNLNHDAMYWYRQDPGQGLRLIYYSQIVNDFQKGDIAEGYSVSREKKESFPLTVTSAQKNPTAFYLCASSIPGRGAGNTIYFGEGSWLTVV.

This clone showed up just a few times. V is TRBV5-4 and J is TRBJ1-2; 7 bases map to TRBD1. Germline CDR1 reads SGHNT; CDR2 reads YYREEE (reference sequence). Trimming at V came to 3 bases and at J to 2 bases, leaving 4 bases not matched to a gene. The CDR3 runs 14 residues. The CDR3 coding sequence is TGTGCCAGCAGCTATCAGGGGGTAAACTATGGCTACACCTTC. Amino acid sequence: CASSYQGVNYGYTF. Full variable domain (outside the CDR3, taken from reference TRBV5-4 and TRBJ1-2): ETGVTQSPTHLIKTRGQQVTLRCSSQSGHNTVSWYQQALGQGPQFIFQYYREEENGRGNFPPRFSGLQFPNYSSELNVNALELDDSALYLCASSYQGVNYGYTFGSGTRLTVV.

The table lists this clone with a few counts. The chain recombines TRBV7-9 with TRBJ2-2; the D gene is possibly TRBD1 (6 bases). V dropped 5 bases and J dropped 1 base, with 14 bases sitting between them. Per germline, CDR1 SEHNR and CDR2 FQNEAQ (reference sequence). This CDR3 is built from 16 residues. CDR3 DNA sequence: TGTGCCAGCAGCCCACGGACAGAAATGAACACCGGGGAGCTGTTTTTT. This translates into CASSPRTEMNTGELFF.

This clone has only one observation. V and J are TRBV25-1 and TRBJ1-3, with a weak D call TRBD1 (6 bases). The ends were cut back, 6 bases at V and 7 bases at J, with 7 bases in the middle. The CDR3 has 11 residues. Germline V gene data show CDR1 as MGHDK and CDR2 as SYGVNS. CDR3 in DNA: TGTGCCAGCAGGAGGGGGAACACCATATATTTT. Translating gives CASRRGNTIYF. Together with reference TRBV25-1 and TRBJ1-3, the CDR3 gives the full variable domain: EADIYQTPRYLVIGTGKKITLECSQTMGHDKMYWYQQDPGMELHLIHYSYGVNSTEKGDLSSESTVSRIRTEHFPLTLESARPSHTSQYLCASRRGNTIYFGEGSWLTVV.

The CDR3, as DNA: TGTGCCGTGGGCGGGACAGTCTACGAGCAGTACTTC. Its protein is CAVGGTVYEQYF. V and J are TRBV10-3 and TRBJ2-7, with D perhaps matching TRBD1 (7 bases). Germline CDR1 is ENHRY and CDR2 is SYGVKD. V lost 11 bases and J 3 bases, leaving 14 bases between the germline ends. The CDR3 totals 12 residues.

V and J are TRBV2 and TRBJ2-7; possible D gene TRBD1, 7 bases. The germline V gene has CDR1 SNHLY and CDR2 FYNNEI. V lost 6 bases, J lost 3 bases, and 12 bases lay in between. The CDR3 is 13 residues long. CDR3 sequence (DNA): TGTGCCAGCAGGTACAGGGGAGGCTACGAGCAGTACTTC. Amino acid sequence: CASRYRGGYEQYF. The full variable domain, completed using reference TRBV2 and TRBJ2-7, is EPEVTQTPSHQVTQMGQEVILRCVPISNHLYFYWYRQILGQKVEFLVSFYNNEISEKSEIFDDQFSVERPDGSNFTLKIRSTKLEDSAMYFCASRYRGGYEQYFGPGTRLTVT.

As regards this clone: Other DNA sequences of this sample code for an identical CDR3. The CDR3 here is CASSVAAGDTGELFF. CDR3 sequence (DNA): TGTGCCAGCAGCGTAGCGGCGGGAGACACCGGGGAGCTGTTTTTT. This rearrangement joins TRBV9 to TRBJ2-2; 7 bases are shared with TRBD2. Germline V gene sequence: CDR1 SGDLS, CDR2 YYNGEE. CDR3 length: 15 residues. With 0 bases clipped from V and 3 bases from J, the junction kept 2 bases outside the gene matches.

The chain links TRBV6-1 to TRBJ1-1, with D uncertain. Trimming stripped 6 bases from V and 8 bases from J, with 7 bases between. The CDR3 loop spans 10 amino acids. CDR1 and CDR2 (germline): MNHNS, SASEGT. CDR3 residues: CASSRTEAFF. CDR3 DNA: TGTGCCAGCAGCAGAACCGAAGCTTTCTTT.

This rearrangement joins TRBV13 to TRBJ2-7; 12 bases map to TRBD2. Losses at the gene ends were 5 bases for V and 4 bases for J; bases not matched to a gene: 12. Germline loops: CDR1 PRHDT, CDR2 FYEKMQ (reference sequence). CDR3 length: 17 residues. CDR3 loop: CASSPRTSGISGYEQYF. The CDR3 region has the DNA TGTGCCAGCAGCCCCCGGACTAGCGGGATCTCAGGGTACGAGCAGTACTTC. Drawing the rest from reference TRBV13 and TRBJ2-7, the complete variable domain is AAGVIQSPRHLIKEKRETATLKCYPIPRHDTVYWYQQGPGQDPQFLISFYEKMQSDKGSIPDRFSAQQFSDYHSELNMSSLELGDSALYFCASSPRTSGISGYEQYFGPGTRLTVT.

This sequence joins TRBV28 and TRBJ2-1; 7 nucleotides line up with TRBD2. CDR1 is MDHEN and CDR2 is SYDVKM in the germline V gene. Unmatched junction bases numbered 8, after V lost 11 bases and J lost 1 base. The CDR3 totals 14 residues. The DNA of the CDR3 is TGTGCCGTGGGGGGGGGTTCTTCCTACAATGAGCAGTTCTTC. Its protein product is CAVGGGSSYNEQFF.

The chain employs TRBV6-7 and TRBJ2-3; 8 bases align to TRBD2. TRBV6-7 is noted as an ORF with a role that remains uncertain. The CDR3 is made up of 16 amino acids. V lost 0 bases, J lost 1 base, and 3 bases stayed unmatched. Written as DNA, the CDR3 is TGTGCCAGCAGTTACTCGAAGCGGGGGCGCACAGATACGCAGTATTTT. Encoded protein: CASSYSKRGRTDTQYF.

The chain carries TRBV19 and TRBJ2-4; unclear D gene. Germline assignment: CDR1 LNHDA and CDR2 SQIVND (reference sequence). CDR3 size: 14 residues. Deletions cut 5 bases from V and 10 bases from J, with 18 bases between. The CDR3 DNA sequence: TGTGCCAGTAGTTTAAGGGAATTAATGGGTATTCAGTACTTC. Protein product: CASSLRELMGIQYF.

This rearrangement joins TRBV5-1 to TRBJ2-5; D remains ambiguous. The CDR3 is 11 amino acids. V shed 3 bases and J shed 5 bases, with 5 bases lying between them. CDR1 is SGHRS and CDR2 is YFSETQ in the germline V gene. CDR3 bases: TGCGCCAGCAGCTCGTATGAGACCCAGTACTTC. Translated: CASSSYETQYF. Looking up the rest from reference TRBV5-1 and TRBJ2-5 gives the full variable domain: KAGVTQTPRYLIKTRGQQVTLSCSPISGHRSVSWYQQTPGQGLQFLFEYFSETQRNKGNFPGRFSGRQFSNSRSEMNVSTLELGDSALYLCASSSYETQYFGPGTRLLVL.

This clone was observed once. The chain recombines TRBV5-1 with TRBJ1-1; D ambiguous. Germline values: CDR1 SGHRS, CDR2 YFSETQ. The CDR3 spans 13 residues. Trimming took off 2 bases at V and 1 base at J, with 6 bases between the two ends. The CDR3, as DNA: TGCGCCAGCAGCTTCGGCCAGAACACTGAAGCTTTCTTT. Its translation is CASSFGQNTEAFF.

This chain uses TRBV2 with TRBJ2-7; the D gene is possibly TRBD2 (6 bases). Trimming stripped 6 bases from V and 0 bases from J, with 15 bases between. CDR1 is SNHLY and CDR2 is FYNNEI in the germline V gene. This CDR3 spans 15 amino acids. The CDR3, as DNA: TGTGCCAGCAGGGAGACCCCGGGACTCTCCTACGAGCAGTACTTC. Its translation is CASRETPGLSYEQYF.

The chain couples TRBV7-2 to TRBJ2-7; D not resolved. Between the trimmed V and J ends, which lost 4 bases and 6 bases, there was a span of 7 bases. The CDR3 consists of 11 residues. CDR1 and CDR2 from the germline V gene are SGHTA and FQGNSA. CDR3 bases: TGTGCCAGCAGCTCGCAGGTCGAGCAGTACTTC. It specifies CASSSQVEQYF.